The T cell receptor (beta chain) under discussion was sequenced for a study of neoadjuvant nivolumab and ipilimumab in lung cancer. Study-wide results and caveats: Only a small number of samples underwent TCR sequencing. TCR clonality did not significantly correlate with pathologic tumor regression.

Concerning this clone itself: Its cognate antigen is unknown.

Sequencing used immunoSEQ multiplex PCR; TCRdb keeps in-frame clones, though not all of them. The table lists about 38,000 clones, approximately 92% of them singletons. Germline CDR1 and CDR2: SGHVS and FNYEAQ. CDR3 length equals 15 residues. Unmatched junction bases numbered 8, after V lost 4 bases and J lost 5 bases. This sequence was found in an adult with non-small cell lung cancer. Sequencing was performed on peripheral blood, taken before neoadjuvant nivolumab, alone or with ipilimumab. The chain carries TRBV7-6 and TRBJ2-3, with 8 bases matching TRBD2. CDR3 coding DNA: TGTGCCAGCAGCTACAGCGGGAGCAGTCAAGATACGCAGTATTTT. This gives the protein CASSYSGSSQDTQYF.